This is a list of T cell receptor beta chains from one sample in a study of T cell changes during pregnancy in multiple sclerosis. Clones were sequenced by immunoSEQ multiplex PCR, and TCRdb holds only the in-frame ones, with some missing. The data hold tens of thousands of clones, with roughly nine tenths observed a single time. Sequences were derived from CD4+ T cells from peripheral blood mononuclear cells, sampled in the first trimester of pregnancy. These receptor sequences come from a female donor with multiple sclerosis, enrolled in a pregnancy study. CDR3s include the opening cysteine and the closing phenylalanine or tryptophan. Fields, in order: J gene, V gene, D gene, clone size, CDR3 DNA, CDR3 protein. The D gene is left open where the match is weak. Size values are once, few and many counts, or a class for expanded clones, and some rows have none.

TRBJ2-7	TRBV7-9	.	.	TGTGCCAGCAGCGTCGGGACTCCTCCCTACGAGCAGTACTTC	CASSVGTPPYEQYF
TRBJ1-3	TRBV9	.	.	TGTGCCAGCAGTGTAACGGGGGTCGCTTCTGGAAACACCATATATTTT	CASSVTGVASGNTIYF
TRBJ1-1	TRBV5-4	.	.	TGTGCCAGCAGCTCGCGACGGACAGTACTGAACACTGAAGCTTTCTTT	CASSSRRTVLNTEAFF
TRBJ2-5	TRBV5-8	.	.	TGTGCCAGCAGCCCAGAGGCGGTGGCGTACCAAGAGACCCAGTACTTC	CASSPEAVAYQETQYF
TRBJ2-3	TRBV10-3	.	once	TGTGCCATCAGTGAGTCGCAACTCGGGAGCACAGATACGCAGTATTTT	CAISESQLGSTDTQYF
TRBJ1-1	TRBV6-5	TRBD1	.	TGTGCCAGCAGGCGGACAGGTGCCGAAGCTTTCTTT	CASRRTGAEAFF
TRBJ1-1	TRBV15	.	.	TGTGCCACCAGCAGCGAGGGACATTTGAACACTGAAGCTTTCTTT	CATSSEGHLNTEAFF
TRBJ1-1	TRBV14	TRBD1	once	TGTGCCAGCAGCCAAGAATTGGGGCAGGGGGACACTGAAGCTTTCTTT	CASSQELGQGDTEAFF
TRBJ1-2	TRBV28	TRBD1	once	TGTGCCAGTACCGGTTGGGGACAGACGAACTATGGCTACACCTTC	CASTGWGQTNYGYTF
TRBJ2-7	TRBV10-2	TRBD2	.	TGCGCCAGCATGAGGACTAGCGGGTTCAGCTCCTACGAGCAGTACTTC	CASMRTSGFSSYEQYF
TRBJ1-2	TRBV7-2	.	.	TGTGCCAGCAGCTTCATGACAGTTAGTAACTATGGCTACACCTTC	CASSFMTVSNYGYTF
TRBJ2-3	TRBV14	TRBD2	.	TGTGCCAGCAGCCCTAGGACTAGCGCCTTCACAGATACGCAGTATTTT	CASSPRTSAFTDTQYF
TRBJ1-2	TRBV5-3	.	.	TGTGCCAGAACCAAAACCCCAAATCAGAACTATGGCTACACCTTC	CARTKTPNQNYGYTF
TRBJ2-3	TRBV29-1	TRBD2	.	TGCAGCGTTGGTCTAGCGGGAGTGGCAGATACGCAGTATTTT	CSVGLAGVADTQYF
TRBJ2-7	TRBV6-1	.	.	TGTGCCAGCAGTGTTAACCTCGGGACAAAATACGAGCAGTACTTC	CASSVNLGTKYEQYF
TRBJ1-1	TRBV28	.	.	TGTGCCAGCATTAGGCAGGCGAACACTGAAGCTTTCTTT	CASIRQANTEAFF